This TCR beta chain was captured in a study of cytomegalovirus exposure and HLA in healthy donors (dated by TCRdb to 2015 to 2018). About the study as a whole: The 650 to 750 repertoires of the first cohort and the 120 validation repertoires were produced on the same platform, according to a later analysis. The study combined high-throughput TCR immunosequencing, statistical association of individual TCRs with disease status, and machine learning to predict cytomegalovirus infection status. Along with the approximately 650-subject first cohort, a separate validation cohort of some 130 different subjects was used. The study aimed to test whether cataloging public T cell receptors could reveal signatures of past pathogen exposure.

Study-wide conclusions, independent of this receptor: While some public TCRs were present in many individuals, most TCR sequences turned up only very rarely across donors. Of the cluster scores, around 95% were above 0 in a later analysis, which found that TCRs clustered in the first cohort also tended to co-occur in the 120 or so validation repertoires. The authors suggested that the approach could potentially be extended to other disease states and immunological phenotypes. A total of fewer than 200 TCR beta chains were listed by the study as associated with cytomegalovirus. All 120 or so repertoires were used to score co-occurrence in the validation cohort in a later analysis, because that analysis had no HLA typing for the cohort. Cytomegalovirus status was reported to be diagnosed by the classifier with high specificity and sensitivity in both the original and validation cohorts. Three of the identified cytomegalovirus-associated TCR beta chains were confirmed in vitro to be specific for cytomegalovirus antigens.

The table lists this clone with a few counts. Its cognate antigen has yet to be identified. No base quality information exists; no much larger clone differs at one position. The donors were included in the validation cohort of over a hundred subjects, a group kept apart from the approximately 650-subject first cohort. Library preparation used the immunoSEQ multiplex PCR assay. Processing in the source paper ran as follows. A statistical classification framework was built for diagnosing cytomegalovirus status from the catalog of TCR beta chain sequences. TCRdb took over this immuneACCESS table, retaining in-frame rearrangements with V and J assigned. Such tables are incomplete; in checked studies, under half of the missing clones stem from an unresolved V gene, and the remainder is unexplained. V and J calls and clone size come straight from that table; D and trimming were deduced from the DNA. The sample records approximately 260,000 clones, approximately 83% of which are singletons. The top ten clones comprise around 1.2% of the sample.

This TCR was recovered from a woman between 25 and 40 years old in good health and CMV-seropositive. The sequenced sample was PBMCs.

The DNA reads as follows: TGTGCCAGCAGTGTCACTCGGACAGGGAGCTACGAGCAGTACTTC. This sequence encodes CASSVTRTGSYEQYF. The V and J genes are TRBV28 and TRBJ2-7, with TRBD1 matching 8 junction bases. Relative to germline, V is missing 5 bases and J is missing 3 bases, with 9 bases of the junction outside any gene match. The cysteine opens and the phenylalanine closes a CDR3 of 15 amino acids. The kept DNA is CDR3 alone, 45 bases in frame from the first base. The germline V gene specifies MDHEN as CDR1 and SYDVKM as CDR2.